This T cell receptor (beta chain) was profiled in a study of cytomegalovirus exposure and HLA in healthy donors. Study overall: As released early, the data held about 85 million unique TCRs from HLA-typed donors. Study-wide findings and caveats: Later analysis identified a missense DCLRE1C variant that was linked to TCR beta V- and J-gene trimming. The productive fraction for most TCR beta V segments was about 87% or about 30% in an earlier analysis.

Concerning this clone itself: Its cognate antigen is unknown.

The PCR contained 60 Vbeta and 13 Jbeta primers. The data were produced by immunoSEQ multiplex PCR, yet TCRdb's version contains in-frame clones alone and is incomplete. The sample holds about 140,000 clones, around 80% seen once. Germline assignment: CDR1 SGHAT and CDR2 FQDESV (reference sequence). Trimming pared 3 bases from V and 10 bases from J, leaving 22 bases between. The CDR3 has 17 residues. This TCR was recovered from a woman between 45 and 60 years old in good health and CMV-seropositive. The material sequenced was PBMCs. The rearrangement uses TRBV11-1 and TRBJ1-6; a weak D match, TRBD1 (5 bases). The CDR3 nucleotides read TGTGCCAGCAGCTTTTTCTCGGCCAGGGTTTTCTGGTCACCCCTCCACTTT. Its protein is CASSFFSARVFWSPLHF.